Following are 14 T cell receptor beta chains from one sample sequenced in a study of T cell responses to AZD1222 COVID-19 vaccine. This table comes from immunoSEQ multiplex PCR, and its TCRdb copy is limited to in-frame clones, with some not included. The sample has 100,000 to 150,000 clones, around 88% seen once. The source was peripheral blood, collected on day 0 of AZD1222 vaccination. These receptors were obtained from an adult in good health.

This chain's CDR3 is CASSLFPEAFF. CDR3 bases: TGTGCCAGCAGTTTATTCCCTGAAGCTTTCTTT. The chain couples TRBV28 to TRBJ1-1; D is uncertain. The CDR3 spans 11 residues. V lost 1 base to trimming and J lost 6 bases, with 3 bases between them. In germline, CDR1 is MDHEN, CDR2 SYDVKM.

V usage is TRBV24-1 and J usage is TRBJ2-5; the match to TRBD1 covers 8 bases. Germline V gives CDR1 KGHDR, CDR2 SFDVKD. V was clipped by 4 bases and J by 3 bases; unmatched bases: 6. This CDR3 region has 15 residues. CDR3 sequence (DNA): TGTGCCACCAGTGAAACACAGGGGGAGGAAGAGACCCAGTACTTC. Its protein product is CATSETQGEEETQYF.

V and J are TRBV27 and TRBJ1-1; no reliable D call. The V gene's germline CDR1 is MNHEY and CDR2 SMNVEV (reference sequence). V lost 10 bases and J lost 2, with 11 bases in between. The CDR3 covers 12 residues. CDR3 DNA: TGTGCCACGTGGCAAGGAAACACTGAAGCTTTCTTT. This encodes CATWQGNTEAFF.

The chain couples TRBV4-1 to TRBJ1-2; the D gene is possibly TRBD1 (6 bases). The CDR3 has 16 residues. Trimming pared 0 bases from V and 4 bases from J, leaving 15 bases between. CDR1 and CDR2 (germline): MGHRA, YSYEKL. Here the CDR3 reads CASSQDTEGVSYGYTF. CDR3 DNA: TGCGCCAGCAGCCAAGATACGGAGGGGGTTTCCTATGGCTACACCTTC.

This clone was detected once. The chain joins TRBV28 to TRBJ2-7, with 8 bases that match TRBD1. The CDR3 has 13 residues. J gave up 7 bases and V 5 bases, and 7 bases lay outside the gene matches. The germline gives CDR1 MDHEN, CDR2 SYDVKM. The CDR3 reads CASSPGQGKEQYF. CDR3 nucleotides: TGTGCCAGCAGTCCAGGACAGGGAAAAGAGCAGTACTTC.

In DNA form, the CDR3 reads TGTGCCAGCAGCCGGGACAGGACTGAAAAACTGTTTTTT. Encoded protein: CASSRDRTEKLFF. The rearrangement joins TRBV5-8 to TRBJ1-4; TRBD1 matches 8 bases. With V trimmed by 4 bases and J by 7 bases, 3 bases remained unmatched. The length of the CDR3 is 13 residues. From germline, CDR1 is SGHTS and CDR2 YDEGEE.

The chain combines TRBV6-6 with TRBJ1-2; perhaps TRBD1 as D (5 bases). Trimming left V 4 bases short and J 1 base short, with 10 bases between. CDR3 size: 14 residues. Germline V lookup: CDR1 MNHNY, CDR2 SVGAGI (reference sequence). The CDR3: CASSSGPYNYGYTF. Written as DNA, the CDR3 is TGTGCCAGCAGTTCAGGGCCCTATAACTATGGCTACACCTTC.

V is TRBV19 and J is TRBJ1-5; unclear D gene. The CDR3 extends over 13 amino acids. V was shortened by 5 bases and J by 7 bases, with 12 bases between the two germline ends. The germline V gene encodes CDR1 LNHDA and CDR2 SQIVND (reference sequence). In DNA, the CDR3 is TGTGCCAGTAGTGCCGACCCGCTGCAGCCCCAGCATTTT. This translates into CASSADPLQPQHF.

The chain employs TRBV5-1 and TRBJ1-5; possibly TRBD1 for D (5 bases). The V gene lost 4 bases and the J gene lost 7 bases, with 18 bases spanning the gap. Germline loops: CDR1 SGHRS, CDR2 YFSETQ. CDR3 length: 15 amino acids. The CDR3 loop is CASSPTGGPGQPQHF. The CDR3 bases are TGCGCCAGCAGCCCGACGGGGGGACCTGGGCAGCCCCAGCATTTT. The full variable domain, rest sourced from reference TRBV5-1 and TRBJ1-5, is KAGVTQTPRYLIKTRGQQVTLSCSPISGHRSVSWYQQTPGQGLQFLFEYFSETQRNKGNFPGRFSGRQFSNSRSEMNVSTLELGDSALYLCASSPTGGPGQPQHFGDGTRLSIL.

This clone has only one observation. J is TRBJ1-4 and V is TRBV7-8; D might be TRBD1 (6 bases). This CDR3 has 15 residues. Germline V gene data show CDR1 as SGHVS and CDR2 as FQNEAQ. V dropped 4 bases and J dropped 2 bases, with 11 bases sitting between them. The CDR3 DNA sequence: TGTGCCAGCAGCTCGAACAGGGTTACTAATGAAAAACTGTTTTTT. Its protein product is CASSSNRVTNEKLFF.

The chain links TRBV27 to TRBJ2-3, with 7 bases aligning to TRBD2. Trimming cost V 1 base and J 2 bases; bases outside gene matches: 6. The CDR3 loop spans 16 amino acids. Germline CDR1 MNHEY, CDR2 SMNVEV (reference sequence). CDR3 sequence reads: CASSLWSGGNTDTQYF. CDR3 bases: TGTGCCAGCAGTTTATGGTCCGGGGGGAACACAGATACGCAGTATTTT.

V and J are TRBV28 and TRBJ1-5, with D unclear. The length of the CDR3 is 14 residues. From germline, CDR1 is MDHEN and CDR2 SYDVKM. Trimming stripped 1 base from V and 3 bases from J, with 7 bases between. CDR3 DNA: TGTGCCAGCAGTTTATATCGGGACAATCAGCCCCAGCATTTT. Its translation: CASSLYRDNQPQHF.

This clone was counted at least ten times. The V gene is TRBV7-6, the J gene TRBJ2-3, with 10 bases that match TRBD2. Germline loops: CDR1 SGHVS, CDR2 FNYEAQ. This CDR3 is built from 14 residues. V shed 5 bases, J shed 5 bases, and the junction held 4 bases outside the gene matches. For the CDR3, the DNA is TGTGCCAGCAGCCCCAGCGGGGGGGTAGATACGCAGTATTTT. Translation gives CASSPSGGVDTQYF.

The chain is built from TRBV21-1 and TRBJ1-1. TRBV21-1 is deemed a pseudogene. This CDR3 comprises 13 residues. CDR3 loop: CALRDVQPTEAFF. CDR3 coding DNA: TGTGCCCTCCGGGACGTGCAGCCCACTGAAGCTTTCTTT.